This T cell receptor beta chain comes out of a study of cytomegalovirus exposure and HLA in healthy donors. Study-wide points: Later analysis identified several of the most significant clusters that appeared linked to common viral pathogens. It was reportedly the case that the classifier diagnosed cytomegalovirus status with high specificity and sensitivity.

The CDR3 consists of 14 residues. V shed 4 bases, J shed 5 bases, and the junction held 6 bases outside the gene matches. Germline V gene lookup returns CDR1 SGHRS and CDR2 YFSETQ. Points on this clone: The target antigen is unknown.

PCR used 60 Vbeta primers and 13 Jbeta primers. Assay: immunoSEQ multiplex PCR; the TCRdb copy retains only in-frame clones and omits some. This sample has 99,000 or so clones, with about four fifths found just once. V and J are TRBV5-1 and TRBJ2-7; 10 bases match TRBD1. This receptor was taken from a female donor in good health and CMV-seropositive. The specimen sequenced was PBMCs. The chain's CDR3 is CASSLRDRGDEQYF. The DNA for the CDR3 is TGCGCCAGCAGCCTCAGGGACAGGGGAGACGAGCAGTACTTC.